These T cell receptor beta chains were read from a single sample in a study of T cells in Graves' hyperthyroidism and ophthalmopathy. TCRdb independently ran MiXCR on the multiplex PCR reads; one entry per CDR3 protein. The sample records 370,000 or so distinct CDR3 sequences, approximately 15% being singletons. The sequenced sample consisted of blood. The receptors here all came from a woman aged 18-29 years with Graves' hyperthyroidism that later progressed to Graves' ophthalmopathy. Each CDR3 is given with its conserved first and last residue. Each record gives: CDR3 protein, CDR3 DNA, J gene, clone size, V gene, D gene. The D gene is left open where the match is weak. Some rows have no size entry. The others give once, few or many, or a class for an expanded clone.

CDR3 protein: CASSVTGATNEKLFF; CDR3 DNA: TGTGCCAGCAGCGTAACAGGTGCAACTAATGAAAAACTGTTTTTT; J gene: TRBJ1-4; clone size: .; V gene: TRBV9; D gene: .
CDR3 protein: CASTATGGEYEQYF; CDR3 DNA: TGTGCCAGCACCGCGACAGGGGGCGAGTACGAGCAGTACTTC; J gene: TRBJ2-7; clone size: many; V gene: TRBV12-3/TRBV12-4; D gene: TRBD1
CDR3 protein: CASSALTGGNTEAFF; CDR3 DNA: TGTGCCAGCAGTGCCCTGACAGGGGGAAACACTGAAGCTTTCTTT; J gene: TRBJ1-1; clone size: .; V gene: TRBV6-1; D gene: TRBD1
CDR3 protein: CSVAAGGAYEQYF; CDR3 DNA: TGCAGCGTTGCGGCGGGAGGGGCCTACGAGCAGTACTTC; J gene: TRBJ2-7; clone size: many; V gene: TRBV29-1; D gene: TRBD2
CDR3 protein: CASSYSRLYGYTF; CDR3 DNA: TGTGCCAGCAGTTACTCACGTCTATATGGCTACACCTTC; J gene: TRBJ1-2; clone size: many; V gene: TRBV6-5; D gene: .
CDR3 protein: CASSQAWGRVDGYTF; CDR3 DNA: TGCGCCAGCAGCCAAGCGTGGGGGCGCGTCGATGGCTACACCTTC; J gene: TRBJ1-2; clone size: few; V gene: TRBV4-1; D gene: .
CDR3 protein: CASSSLSTSGSWNEQFF; CDR3 DNA: TGTGCCAGCAGTAGCCTCTCGACTAGCGGGAGTTGGAATGAGCAGTTCTTC; J gene: TRBJ2-1; clone size: many; V gene: TRBV12-3/TRBV12-4; D gene: TRBD2
CDR3 protein: CASRGDRVNTEAFF; CDR3 DNA: TGTGCCAGCAGGGGGGACAGGGTGAACACTGAAGCTTTCTTT; J gene: TRBJ1-1; clone size: few; V gene: TRBV7-9; D gene: TRBD1
CDR3 protein: CASSRGVAGGHYNDQFF; CDR3 DNA: TGCGCCAGCAGCCGGGGCGTAGCGGGAGGTCACTACAATGACCAGTTCTTC; J gene: TRBJ2-1; clone size: .; V gene: TRBV4-3; D gene: TRBD2
CDR3 protein: CASSFSGNTQYF; CDR3 DNA: TGTGCCAGCAGCTTCTCCGGGAATACGCAGTATTTT; J gene: TRBJ2-3; clone size: many; V gene: TRBV7-9; D gene: .
CDR3 protein: CASSRNGPTSEFEQFF; CDR3 DNA: TGTGCCAGCAGCCGAAACGGACCGACTTCGGAATTTGAGCAGTTCTTC; J gene: TRBJ2-1; clone size: few; V gene: TRBV5-6; D gene: .
CDR3 protein: CSARGSAPTSEPYNEQFF; CDR3 DNA: TGCAGTGCTAGAGGATCCGCCCCGACTAGCGAGCCCTACAATGAGCAGTTCTTC; J gene: TRBJ2-1; clone size: many; V gene: TRBV20-1; D gene: TRBD2
CDR3 protein: CATSEMGGQTSTDTQYF; CDR3 DNA: TGTGCCACCAGTGAAATGGGGGGGCAGACTAGCACAGATACGCAGTATTTT; J gene: TRBJ2-3; clone size: many; V gene: TRBV24-1; D gene: .
CDR3 protein: CASSETKMNNEQFF; CDR3 DNA: TGTGCCAGCAGTGAGACTAAAATGAACAATGAGCAGTTCTTC; J gene: TRBJ2-1; clone size: many; V gene: TRBV6-1; D gene: .
CDR3 protein: CASSQDHLRRTDTQYF; CDR3 DNA: TGCGCCAGCAGCCAAGACCACTTGCGACGCACAGATACGCAGTATTTT; J gene: TRBJ2-3; clone size: few; V gene: TRBV4-3; D gene: .
CDR3 protein: CASRDRGNSPLHF; CDR3 DNA: TGTGCCAGCCGCGACAGGGGTAATTCACCCCTCCACTTT; J gene: TRBJ1-6; clone size: many; V gene: TRBV27; D gene: TRBD1
CDR3 protein: CASSLADTGTTSYQETQYF; CDR3 DNA: TGTGCCAGCAGCTTAGCGGATACCGGGACTACCTCGTACCAAGAGACCCAGTACTTC; J gene: TRBJ2-5; clone size: many; V gene: TRBV7-2; D gene: TRBD2
CDR3 protein: CASSLVFLTNTGELFF; CDR3 DNA: TGTGCCAGCAGCTTAGTTTTCCTGACGAACACCGGGGAGCTGTTTTTT; J gene: TRBJ2-2; clone size: .; V gene: TRBV7-9; D gene: .
CDR3 protein: CAWGRDGEGYGYTF; CDR3 DNA: TGTGCCTGGGGCCGGGACGGGGAAGGGTATGGCTACACCTTC; J gene: TRBJ1-2; clone size: few; V gene: TRBV30; D gene: .
CDR3 protein: CASSPSGTSTDTQYF; CDR3 DNA: TGTGCCAGCTCACCATCCGGGACAAGCACAGATACGCAGTATTTT; J gene: TRBJ2-3; clone size: many; V gene: TRBV18; D gene: .
CDR3 protein: CASSPRWRGETQYF; CDR3 DNA: TGCGCCAGCAGCCCGCGGTGGCGGGGAGAGACCCAGTACTTC; J gene: TRBJ2-5; clone size: .; V gene: TRBV5-1; D gene: .
CDR3 protein: CSAREEAGYNQPQHF; CDR3 DNA: TGCAGTGCTAGAGAAGAAGCAGGGTACAATCAGCCCCAGCATTTT; J gene: TRBJ1-5; clone size: many; V gene: TRBV20-1; D gene: .
CDR3 protein: CASSLSQGRPGAEAFF; CDR3 DNA: TGTGCCAGCAGTTTAAGTCAGGGTCGCCCAGGGGCTGAAGCTTTCTTT; J gene: TRBJ1-1; clone size: .; V gene: TRBV28; D gene: .
CDR3 protein: CAISTLPGIPYEQYF; CDR3 DNA: TGTGCCATCAGTACCCTGCCGGGGATTCCCTACGAGCAGTACTTC; J gene: TRBJ2-7; clone size: few; V gene: TRBV10-3; D gene: .
CDR3 protein: CASSQPRRGARGAFF; CDR3 DNA: TGCGCCAGCAGCCAACCAAGGCGGGGGGCGCGTGGAGCTTTCTTT; J gene: TRBJ1-1; clone size: many; V gene: TRBV4-1; D gene: .
CDR3 protein: CASRLGPTVYEQYF; CDR3 DNA: TGTGCCAGCAGGTTAGGCCCGACAGTCTACGAGCAGTACTTC; J gene: TRBJ2-7; clone size: few; V gene: TRBV5-4; D gene: .
CDR3 protein: CASSLVQGPDEQYF; CDR3 DNA: TGTGCCAGCAGTTTAGTACAGGGGCCTGACGAGCAGTACTTC; J gene: TRBJ2-7; clone size: .; V gene: TRBV28; D gene: TRBD1
CDR3 protein: CSARSGLAYNEQFF; CDR3 DNA: TGCAGTGCTAGATCCGGACTAGCCTACAATGAGCAGTTCTTC; J gene: TRBJ2-1; clone size: few; V gene: TRBV20-1; D gene: TRBD2
CDR3 protein: CASSLGARAGYTEAFF; CDR3 DNA: TGTGCCAGCAGCTTGGGGGCACGGGCGGGGTACACTGAAGCTTTCTTT; J gene: TRBJ1-1; clone size: many; V gene: TRBV5-5; D gene: .
CDR3 protein: CASSLVGGQGWEQFF; CDR3 DNA: TGTGCCAGCAGCTTAGTTGGGGGACAGGGTTGGGAGCAGTTCTTC; J gene: TRBJ2-1; clone size: few; V gene: TRBV7-8; D gene: TRBD1
CDR3 protein: CASSPTLSSYEQYF; CDR3 DNA: TGTGCCAGCAGTCCAACCTTAAGCTCCTACGAGCAGTACTTC; J gene: TRBJ2-7; clone size: many; V gene: TRBV28; D gene: .
CDR3 protein: CSVVPRQGGEQYF; CDR3 DNA: TGCAGCGTTGTTCCTCGACAGGGTGGCGAGCAGTACTTC; J gene: TRBJ2-7; clone size: .; V gene: TRBV29-1; D gene: TRBD1
CDR3 protein: CASSRNSGRETQYF; CDR3 DNA: TGTGCCAGCAGTAGAAATAGCGGGAGGGAGACCCAGTACTTC; J gene: TRBJ2-5; clone size: many; V gene: TRBV27; D gene: TRBD2
CDR3 protein: CASSQGWTGDEKLFF; CDR3 DNA: TGCGCCAGCAGCCAAGGGTGGACAGGGGATGAAAAACTGTTTTTT; J gene: TRBJ1-4; clone size: .; V gene: TRBV4-3; D gene: TRBD1
CDR3 protein: CASSFGQAGGYTF; CDR3 DNA: TGTGCCAGCAGTTTCGGACAGGCGGGTGGCTACACCTTC; J gene: TRBJ1-2; clone size: many; V gene: TRBV27; D gene: TRBD1
CDR3 protein: CASSSPGVYGYTF; CDR3 DNA: TGTGCCAGCAGTAGCCCCGGAGTTTATGGCTACACCTTC; J gene: TRBJ1-2; clone size: many; V gene: TRBV6-1; D gene: .
CDR3 protein: CASSPDRARTDTQYF; CDR3 DNA: TGCGCCAGCAGCCCCGACAGGGCGAGGACAGATACGCAGTATTTT; J gene: TRBJ2-3; clone size: few; V gene: TRBV5-1; D gene: TRBD1
CDR3 protein: CASSQAGGRQPQHF; CDR3 DNA: TGTGCCAGCAGCCAGGCAGGGGGGAGACAGCCCCAGCATTTT; J gene: TRBJ1-5; clone size: many; V gene: TRBV12-3/TRBV12-4; D gene: TRBD1
CDR3 protein: CASSLDRDRINTEAFF; CDR3 DNA: TGTGCCAGCAGCTTAGATCGGGACAGAATAAACACTGAAGCTTTCTTT; J gene: TRBJ1-1; clone size: many; V gene: TRBV11-3; D gene: TRBD1
CDR3 protein: CASSLYRGAGYEQYF; CDR3 DNA: TGTGCCAGCAGCTTATATCGGGGGGCAGGGTACGAGCAGTACTTC; J gene: TRBJ2-7; clone size: few; V gene: TRBV7-8; D gene: .
CDR3 protein: CAWSAKRGGKNEKLFF; CDR3 DNA: TGTGCCTGGAGTGCCAAGAGGGGGGGGAAAAATGAAAAACTGTTTTTT; J gene: TRBJ1-4; clone size: .; V gene: TRBV30; D gene: .
CDR3 protein: CASSQDFGGTDTQYF; CDR3 DNA: TGCGCCAGCAGCCAAGATTTTGGGGGCACAGATACGCAGTATTTT; J gene: TRBJ2-3; clone size: few; V gene: TRBV4-1; D gene: .
CDR3 protein: CASSHLQVNTGELFF; CDR3 DNA: TGCGCCAGCAGCCACCTACAGGTTAACACCGGGGAGCTGTTTTTT; J gene: TRBJ2-2; clone size: many; V gene: TRBV4-1; D gene: .
CDR3 protein: CSASLAGARKQFF; CDR3 DNA: TGCAGTGCTAGCCTAGCGGGAGCGAGGAAGCAGTTCTTC; J gene: TRBJ2-1; clone size: many; V gene: TRBV20-1; D gene: TRBD2
CDR3 protein: CASSLERSQETQYF; CDR3 DNA: TGTGCCAGCAGCTTAGAACGGAGCCAAGAGACCCAGTACTTC; J gene: TRBJ2-5; clone size: few; V gene: TRBV5-4; D gene: .
CDR3 protein: CASSLGDSGLAGVPGELFF; CDR3 DNA: TGTGCCAGCAGCTTAGGGGACAGCGGACTAGCGGGAGTACCCGGGGAGCTGTTTTTT; J gene: TRBJ2-2; clone size: .; V gene: TRBV7-6; D gene: TRBD2
CDR3 protein: CASSVGEGTGSEAFF; CDR3 DNA: TGTGCCAGCAGCGTAGGGGAGGGAACGGGTTCTGAAGCTTTCTTT; J gene: TRBJ1-1; clone size: many; V gene: TRBV9; D gene: .
CDR3 protein: CASSQEASGRAGEQYF; CDR3 DNA: TGCGCCAGCAGCCAAGAGGCTAGCGGGAGGGCGGGGGAGCAGTACTTC; J gene: TRBJ2-7; clone size: .; V gene: TRBV4-1; D gene: TRBD2
CDR3 protein: CASSLDRVGNQPQHF; CDR3 DNA: TGTGCCAGCAGCCTGGACAGGGTGGGCAATCAGCCCCAGCATTTT; J gene: TRBJ1-5; clone size: .; V gene: TRBV6-1; D gene: TRBD1
CDR3 protein: CASSSQDSNYGYTF; CDR3 DNA: TGTGCCAGCTCATCCCAGGATTCTAACTATGGCTACACCTTC; J gene: TRBJ1-2; clone size: .; V gene: TRBV18; D gene: .
CDR3 protein: CATSREELRGFGEQFF; CDR3 DNA: TGTGCCACCAGCAGAGAGGAACTAAGGGGGTTTGGAGAGCAGTTCTTC; J gene: TRBJ2-1; clone size: .; V gene: TRBV15; D gene: .
CDR3 protein: CASSLDGEAAKRGAYNEQFF; CDR3 DNA: TGTGCCAGCAGCCTTGACGGGGAAGCGGCCAAAAGGGGCGCTTACAATGAGCAGTTCTTC; J gene: TRBJ2-1; clone size: many; V gene: TRBV11-3; D gene: .
CDR3 protein: CASSLLDRDNSPLHF; CDR3 DNA: TGTGCCAGCAGTTTACTGGACAGGGACAATTCACCCCTCCACTTT; J gene: TRBJ1-6; clone size: many; V gene: TRBV28; D gene: TRBD1
CDR3 protein: CSAPSLGYGYTF; CDR3 DNA: TGCAGTGCTCCGTCTCTCGGGTATGGCTACACCTTC; J gene: TRBJ1-2; clone size: many; V gene: TRBV20-1; D gene: .
CDR3 protein: CASSDDRGHSSYEQYF; CDR3 DNA: TGTGCCAGCAGCGACGACAGGGGGCATAGCTCCTACGAGCAGTACTTC; J gene: TRBJ2-7; clone size: many; V gene: TRBV7-9; D gene: TRBD1
CDR3 protein: CASSIRSGQETQYF; CDR3 DNA: TGTGCCAGCAGTATACGGTCCGGCCAAGAGACCCAGTACTTC; J gene: TRBJ2-5; clone size: .; V gene: TRBV27; D gene: .
CDR3 protein: CASSASFRVDTEAFF; CDR3 DNA: TGTGCCAGCAGCGCTAGTTTCAGGGTGGACACTGAAGCTTTCTTT; J gene: TRBJ1-1; clone size: many; V gene: TRBV7-8; D gene: .